Below are 9 T cell receptor beta chains sequenced from a single sample in a study of shared clonotypes between healthy human individuals. Profiling relied on immunoSEQ multiplex PCR, and the TCRdb table lists in-frame clones only, not all of them. Found here are roughly 500,000 clones, 60% to 85% of them singletons; the top ten hold 10% to 15%. The source material was PBMCs. The receptors come from a woman in her thirties or forties in good health. Some clones in this sample may be carry-over from other donors' samples.

About this clone itself: Additional DNA sequences in this sample encode the identical CDR3. This chain joins TRBV7-3 and TRBJ2-2; D perhaps matches TRBD2 (6 bases). The CDR3 length is 14 residues. Trimming took 5 bases from V and 2 from J, leaving 9 bases between them. Germline V gene sequence: CDR1 SGHTA, CDR2 FQGTGA. The CDR3 loop is CASSPLANTGELFF. CDR3 DNA: TGTGCCAGCAGCCCACTAGCCAACACCGGGGAGCTGTTTTTT. Full variable domain (outside the CDR3, taken from reference TRBV7-3 and TRBJ2-2): GAGVSQTPSNKVTEKGKYVELRCDPISGHTALYWYRQSLGQGPEFLIYFQGTGAADDSGLPNDRFFAVRPEGSVSTLKIQRTERGDSAVYLCASSPLANTGELFFGEGSRLTVL.

The V gene is TRBV7-9, the J gene TRBJ2-3; TRBD2 might be the D (5 bases). Germline V gives CDR1 SEHNR, CDR2 FQNEAQ (reference sequence). There are 14 residues in the CDR3. Between the trimmed V and J ends, which lost 4 bases and 5 bases, there was a span of 13 bases. The CDR3 loop reads CASSSPSRGDTQYF. Written as DNA, the CDR3 is TGTGCCAGCAGCTCCCCCAGCCGGGGAGATACGCAGTATTTT. Full variable domain (outside the CDR3, taken from reference TRBV7-9 and TRBJ2-3): DTGVSQNPRHKITKRGQNVTFRCDPISEHNRLYWYRQTLGQGPEFLTYFQNEAQLEKSRLLSDRFSAERPKGSFSTLEIQRTEQGDSAMYLCASSSPSRGDTQYFGPGTRLTVL.

The chain links TRBV18 to TRBJ2-5; no firm D call. The DNA matches TRBJ2-7 better at its end, which makes the J call doubtful. Germline-derived CDR1 and CDR2 are KGHSH and LQKENI. This CDR3 comprises 14 residues. This chain's CDR3 is CASSQEDGSYEQYF. CDR3 nucleotide sequence: TGTGCCAGCTCACAGGAAGACGGATCCTACGAGCAGTACTTC.

The chain employs TRBV5-4 and TRBJ1-2, with TRBD1 matching 9 bases. The germline V gene encodes CDR1 SGHNT and CDR2 YYREEE (reference sequence). This CDR3 contains 15 residues. V dropped 2 bases and J dropped 4; count of bases not matched to a gene: 6. The CDR3 protein is CASSLDRGGGYGYTF. The CDR3 DNA reads as TGTGCCAGCAGCTTAGACAGGGGGGGCGGCTATGGCTACACCTTC.

The CDR3 region is CASSKVLAGVVEQFF. CDR3 sequence (DNA): TGTGCCAGCAGTAAAGTGTTAGCGGGAGTCGTTGAGCAGTTCTTC. The rearrangement uses TRBV28 and TRBJ2-1, with 9 bases identical to TRBD2. With V trimmed by 5 bases and J by 9 bases, 11 bases remained unmatched. The CDR3 consists of 15 residues. CDR1 and CDR2 (germline): MDHEN, SYDVKM.

This clone was found many times. The rearrangement links TRBV5-5 to TRBJ1-5; D not certain. This CDR3 is 15 amino acids long. The ends were cut back, 0 bases at V and 4 bases at J, with 11 bases in the middle. CDR1 SGHKS and CDR2 YYEKEE come from the germline V gene (reference sequence). The CDR3 region is CASSLVVSENQPQHF. The CDR3 DNA sequence: TGTGCCAGCAGCTTGGTTGTCAGCGAGAATCAGCCCCAGCATTTT.

This sequence joins TRBV28 and TRBJ2-7, with 10 bases matching TRBD1. The germline V gene encodes CDR1 MDHEN and CDR2 SYDVKM. Germline trimming cut 3 bases from V and 2 bases from J; bases unmatched to any gene: 10. The CDR3 is 17 amino acids. For the CDR3, the DNA is TGTGCCAGCAGTTTCTCGACCCGGGACAGGGGAACCTACGAGCAGTACTTC. Translation gives CASSFSTRDRGTYEQYF. The full variable domain, its missing parts supplied by reference TRBV28 and TRBJ2-7, is DVKVTQSSRYLVKRTGEKVFLECVQDMDHENMFWYRQDPGLGLRLIYFSYDVKMKEKGDIPEGYSVSREKKERFSLILESASTNQTSMYLCASSFSTRDRGTYEQYFGPGTRLTVT.

Here the CDR3 reads CASSLNGQGIGNEQFF. CDR3 sequence (DNA): TGTGCCAGCAGCCTTAACGGACAGGGGATCGGGAATGAGCAGTTCTTC. The chain joins TRBV7-2 to TRBJ2-1, with 9 bases lining up with TRBD1. The germline CDR1 and CDR2 sequences are SGHTA and FQGNSA. The CDR3 has 16 amino acids. The junction had 12 bases not matched to a gene; V was cut back by 5 bases and J by 7 bases.

A note on this clone: This same CDR3 is encoded by further DNA sequences in the sample. The chain combines TRBV6-4 with TRBJ2-1; TRBD2 aligns across 10 bases. Losses at the gene ends were 0 bases for V and 4 bases for J; bases not matched to a gene: 3. The CDR3 consists of 16 residues. CDR1 is MRHNA, CDR2 SNTAGT, per germline. Here the CDR3 reads CASSDSASGGYNEQFF. CDR3 DNA: TGTGCCAGCAGTGACTCGGCTAGCGGGGGATACAATGAGCAGTTCTTC.